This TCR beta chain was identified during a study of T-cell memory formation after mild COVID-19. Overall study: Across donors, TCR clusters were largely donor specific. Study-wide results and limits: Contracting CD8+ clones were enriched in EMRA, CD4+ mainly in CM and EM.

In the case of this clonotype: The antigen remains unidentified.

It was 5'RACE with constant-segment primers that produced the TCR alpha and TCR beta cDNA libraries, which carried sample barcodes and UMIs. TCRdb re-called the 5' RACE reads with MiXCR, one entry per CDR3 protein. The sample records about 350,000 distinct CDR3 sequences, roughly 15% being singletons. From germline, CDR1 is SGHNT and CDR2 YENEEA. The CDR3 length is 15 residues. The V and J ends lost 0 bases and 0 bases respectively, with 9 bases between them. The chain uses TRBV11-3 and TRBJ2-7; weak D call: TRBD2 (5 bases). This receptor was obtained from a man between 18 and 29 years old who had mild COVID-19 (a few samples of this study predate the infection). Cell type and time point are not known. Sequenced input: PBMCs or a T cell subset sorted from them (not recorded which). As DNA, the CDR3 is TGTGCCAGCAGCTTAGATCTCGGGGACTCCTACGAGCAGTACGTC. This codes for CASSLDLGDSYEQYV.